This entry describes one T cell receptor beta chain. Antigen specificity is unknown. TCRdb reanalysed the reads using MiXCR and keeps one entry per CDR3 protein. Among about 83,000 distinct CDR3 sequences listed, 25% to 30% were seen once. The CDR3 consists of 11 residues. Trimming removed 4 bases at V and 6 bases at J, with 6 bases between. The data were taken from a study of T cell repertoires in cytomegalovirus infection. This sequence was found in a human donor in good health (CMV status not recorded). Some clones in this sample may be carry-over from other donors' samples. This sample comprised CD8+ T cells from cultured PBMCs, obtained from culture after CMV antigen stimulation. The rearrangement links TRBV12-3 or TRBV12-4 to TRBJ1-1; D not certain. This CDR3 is CASSWASEAFF. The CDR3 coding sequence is TGTGCCAGCAGTTGGGCTTCTGAAGCTTTCTTT.